The entry below gives a single T cell receptor beta chain sequence along with its context. Which antigen it targets is not known. The record has no base qualities; no much larger clone is one base away. Donors were healthy HIV-negative adults with no recently reported acute infections or vaccinations. Only Caucasian adults living in Nashville, Tennessee, USA were represented among the donors. CD4+ T cells were enriched by magnetic negative selection, after which naive cells were positively selected on CD45RA and the negative fraction was taken as the memory subset. Blood was obtained by leukapheresis, after which PBMCs were separated by Ficoll-Histopaque density gradient centrifugation and cryopreserved in liquid nitrogen vapor phase. Analytical flow cytometry was used to check the purity and quantity of each magnetically sorted T cell population. From each sorted fraction, genomic DNA was isolated and quantified by UV absorbance on a Nanodrop 2000c.

TCR CDR3 regions were amplified from genomic DNA by multiplex PCR using the deep immunoSEQ assay. Extracted genomic DNA from each cell subset was spread evenly across all wells of several immunoSEQ 96-well plates, with each plate serving as a replicate. For sorted subsets, 200 ng of genomic DNA, equivalent to about 30,000 T cell genomes, went into each replicate PCR. The purified libraries were quantified using a Qubit 3.0 fluorometer, sized with a Bioanalyzer 2100, and then quantified again using the KAPA Library Quantification kit. Every immunoSEQ 96-well plate was sequenced on a dedicated single-read 150-cycle Illumina NextSeq 550 flow cell. Processing in the source paper ran as follows. The immunoSEQ output contained only junctional sequences without quality scores, so filtering could not match that applied to full-length reads. Sequences were annotated with PyIR, a Python wrapper for IgBLAST v1.9, using IMGT germline references to assign V/J genes and CDR3. Reads were removed for weak V/J assignments (E-value above 1e-6), missing CDR3, stop codons, out-of-frame junctions, or ambiguous translated residues. V3J clonotypes were defined by identical inferred V gene, J gene, and CDR3 amino acid sequence. Percentage overlap between repertoires was computed as shared unique clonotypes divided by the size of the smaller repertoire. RTK rarefaction, the Chao1 estimator, and Recon v2.1 estimates of unobserved clonotypes were used to assess repertoire richness. OLGA was used to compute generation probabilities for all TCRbeta clonotypes that the gDNA method yielded from a handful of donors. TCRdb carries this immuneACCESS record with in-frame sequences only. Its versions omit some clonotypes, under half of them owing to an unresolved V gene in the studies checked, with the rest unexplained. The D gene and trimming were derived from the DNA, and the V and J assignments and clone size from that table. This sample holds 2 million to 3 million clones; around 94% were observed only once. The ten largest clones take up roughly 0.14% of the sample.

The CDR3, from cysteine to phenylalanine, totals 17 residues. Only the CDR3 portion is preserved as DNA: 51 bases, with reading frame beginning at the first base. As encoded in the germline V gene (reference sequence), CDR1 is GTSNPN while CDR2 is SVGIG. Trimming accounts for 2 bases at V and 6 bases at J, while the number of junction bases matched to no gene is 14. This sample was taken from a study of shared clonotypes between healthy human individuals (dated by TCRdb to about 2020). For context, the study as a whole: The cohort comprised two women and a few men aged 18 to 49 years. Between about 0.9 and 10 billion PBMCs per donor were obtained by leukapheresis. For each donor, CD4 naive and CD4 memory were each run on three plates, CD8 naive on two plates, and CD8 memory on one plate. Libraries were prepared and TCR repertoires were sequenced by different laboratories using diverse techniques, in order to increase sequencing depth and limit assay-specific biases. To estimate repertoire size and how much clonotypes are shared between individuals, the study performed deep sequencing of blood TCR repertoires from 4 to 6 healthy adults. On the study overall, not on this receptor specifically: Pairwise subsampling led to the expectation that sequencing depth would affect the degree of clonotype sharing among donors. Sharing across a few donors was observed for around 5% of naive CD4, over 3% of naive CD8, 2% to 2.5% of memory CD4, and roughly 0.43% of memory CD8 clonotypes. Sampling was restricted to blood, and TCR repertoires in tissue are likely to differ from TCR repertoires in blood. Compared with non-shared clonotypes, the clonotypes found in all four sorted-subset donors had higher generation probabilities. Larger estimated clonotype richness was generally found for naive subsets than for memory subsets. Because the study included only a small number of donors, the genetic and exposure-history diversity represented was limited. Rarefaction of sorted-subset datasets indicated incomplete sequencing despite the large sequencing depth.

Sequenced material: naive CD4+ T cells sorted from blood. This sample's cell subset or site label indicates: CD45RA+ positively selected. The sequence was obtained from a man aged 18 to 30 in good health. The chain uses TRBV30 and TRBJ2-1, and 9 bases in between align with TRBD2. The CDR3 region has the sequence CAWSSFGGRATGNEQFF. The nucleotides are TGTGCCTGGAGTTCGTTCGGCGGGAGGGCCACGGGCAATGAGCAGTTCTTC. This CDR3, with the reference TRBV30 and TRBJ2-1 proteins standing in past its ends, gives the full variable domain SQTIHQWPATLVQPVGSPLSLECTVEGTSNPNLYWYRQAAGRGLQLLFYSVGIGQISSEVPQNLSASRPQDRQFILSSKKLLLSDSGFYLCAWSSFGGRATGNEQFFGPGTRLTVL.